This TCR beta chain was sequenced in a study of T cells in Graves' hyperthyroidism and ophthalmopathy. Study findings and constraints: Also found in blood were most expanded thyroid clonotypes above 0.001. Ophthalmopathy was identified by the model a median about 6.4 months ahead of onset. From stable hyperthyroidism, ophthalmopathy was set apart by a 13 V-J model.

RNA transcripts were the template for amplifying TCR beta CDR3 regions. A first-round RT-PCR of the TCR CDR3 used the HTBI primer set. A single record per CDR3 protein comes from TCRdb applying MiXCR to the multiplex PCR reads. The sample yields 400,000 to 550,000 distinct CDR3 sequences, less than 25% seen once. This clonotype was observed a few times. Its antigen is not known. The receptor was derived from a woman aged 25-40 years with Graves' ophthalmopathy. Sequences were obtained from blood.

CDR3 in amino acids: CAWILVERGWGLNTEAFF. For the CDR3, the DNA is TGTGCCTGGATTCTGGTCGAAAGGGGCTGGGGGTTGAACACTGAAGCTTTCTTT. The genes are TRBV30 and TRBJ1-1, with TRBD1 as a possible D gene (5 bases). The V gene lost 4 bases and the J gene lost 0 bases, with 24 bases spanning the gap. Germline CDR1 is GTSNPN and CDR2 is SVGIG (reference sequence). CDR3 length: 18 amino acids.